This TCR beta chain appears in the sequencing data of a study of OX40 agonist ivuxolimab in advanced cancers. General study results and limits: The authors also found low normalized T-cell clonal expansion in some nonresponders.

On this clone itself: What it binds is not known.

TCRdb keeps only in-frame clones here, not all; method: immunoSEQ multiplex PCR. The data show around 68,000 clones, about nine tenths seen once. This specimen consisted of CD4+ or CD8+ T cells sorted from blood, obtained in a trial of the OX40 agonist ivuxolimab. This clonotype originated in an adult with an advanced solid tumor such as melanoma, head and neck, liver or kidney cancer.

The CDR3 loop is CASSPRGSGEIHSGANVLTF. The CDR3 DNA reads TGTGCCAGCAGCCCCCGGGGTAGCGGGGAGATCCACTCTGGGGCCAACGTCCTGACTTTC. The V call is TRBV9, the J call TRBJ2-6; 8 positions agree with TRBD2. Germline V gene lookup returns CDR1 SGDLS and CDR2 YYNGEE. CDR3 length equals 20 residues. The J segment lost 0 bases and the V segment lost 4 bases, leaving 15 bases of the junction unmatched.